This T cell receptor beta chain was documented in a study of regulatory dendritic cells for organ transplantation. Study-wide findings and caveats: Mature dendritic cells appeared to drive more memory CD8+ clonal expansion than regulatory ones. Naive T cells showed high diversity, memory cells less, memory CD8+ least.

Allogeneic regulatory or mature dendritic cells were co-cultured for less than 6 days with CFSE-labeled sorted T cells at 1:10. FACS sorted CD4+ or CD8+ T cells into CD45RA+ naive and CD45RO+ memory. TCRdb's copy holds only in-frame clones and misses some; the assay was immunoSEQ multiplex PCR. The sample consists of about 20,000 clones, 70% to 90% of them appearing once. A remark on this clone: Its antigen is unidentified.

V lost 3 bases to trimming and J lost 4 bases, with 14 bases between them. CDR3 length: 15 residues. Germline V gene sequence: CDR1 SGDLS, CDR2 YYNGEE. V is TRBV9 and J is TRBJ2-1, with a possible D match to TRBD1 (6 bases). Material for sequencing was naive CD4+ T cells from blood cultured with regulatory dendritic cells. Stated subset: CD45RA+ naive T cells. The TCR originated in a human donor in good health. The CDR3 nucleotides are TGTGCCAGCAGCGACCACCTTGGACAGTACAATGAGCAGTTCTTC. Protein: CASSDHLGQYNEQFF.